This T cell receptor beta chain was captured by sequencing in a study of early T cells in non-severe SARS-CoV-2 infection. On the study more broadly: From unsorted whole blood, bulk RNA was sequenced, and the chains remained unpaired.

This clonotype was detected ten times or more. The CDR3 runs to 13 residues. The germline V gene encodes CDR1 SQVTM and CDR2 ANQGSEA. V was trimmed by 2 bases and J by 8 bases, leaving 13 bases between them. From the 5' RACE reads, TCRdb called clonotypes with MiXCR, one entry per CDR3 protein. In the table there are 35,000 to 45,000 distinct CDR3 sequences, 5.3% of which are singletons. The clonotype originates from an adult who was a healthcare worker with PCR-confirmed SARS-CoV-2 infection or an uninfected control (not recorded which). Material for sequencing was whole blood. The chain carries TRBV29-1 and TRBJ2-1; D is ambiguous. DNA of the CDR3: TGCAGCGTTGAAAACCTACTTGATGATGAGCAGTTCTTC. This gives the protein CSVENLLDDEQFF.